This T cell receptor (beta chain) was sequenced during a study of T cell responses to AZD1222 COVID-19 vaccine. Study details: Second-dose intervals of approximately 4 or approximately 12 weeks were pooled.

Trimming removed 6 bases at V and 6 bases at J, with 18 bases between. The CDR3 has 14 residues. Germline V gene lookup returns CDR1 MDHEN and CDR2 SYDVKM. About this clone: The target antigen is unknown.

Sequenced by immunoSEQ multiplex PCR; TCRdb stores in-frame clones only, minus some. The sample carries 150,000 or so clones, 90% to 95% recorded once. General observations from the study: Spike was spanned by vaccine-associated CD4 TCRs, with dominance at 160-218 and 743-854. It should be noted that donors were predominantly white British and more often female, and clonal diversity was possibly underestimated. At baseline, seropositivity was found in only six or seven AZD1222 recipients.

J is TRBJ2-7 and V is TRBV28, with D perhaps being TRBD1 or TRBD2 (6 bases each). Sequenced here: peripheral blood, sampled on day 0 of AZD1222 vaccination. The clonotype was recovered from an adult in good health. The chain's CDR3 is CASSSPGGAPEQYF. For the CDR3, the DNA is TGTGCCAGCAGCTCCCCCGGGGGCGCCCCCGAGCAGTACTTC.